The following is a T cell receptor beta chain sequence with its context. The germline CDR1 and CDR2 sequences are MNHEY and SVGAGI. The CDR3 runs to 14 residues. The V and J ends lost 6 bases and 0 bases respectively, with 11 bases between them. This specimen comes from a study of T cell responses to AZD1222 COVID-19 vaccine. Only in-frame clones appear in the TCRdb table, and some are missing; sequencing was by immunoSEQ multiplex PCR. The table lists under 200,000 clones, more than 85% of them singletons. The chain combines TRBV6-5 with TRBJ1-1; D is ambiguous. This receptor was obtained from an adult in good health. Source: peripheral blood, taken on day 0 of AZD1222 vaccination. In DNA form, the CDR3 reads TGTGCCAGCAGCGGCGACGGCCTGAACACTGAAGCTTTCTTT. This encodes CASSGDGLNTEAFF.